What follows are 20 T cell receptor beta chains derived from one specimen sequenced in a study of graft-versus-host responses after intestinal transplantation. Antigen specificity for these receptors is unknown. Repertoires were generated with immunoSEQ multiplex PCR, while TCRdb's copy carries only in-frame clones and drops some. The profile shows around 120,000 clones, about nine tenths of them singletons. Sample: unstimulated CD4+ T cells sorted from spleen or lymph node cells, taken before intestinal transplant. The receptors were gathered from a human donor who received an intestinal transplant.

The genes are TRBV18 and TRBJ1-6; TRBD1 is a possible D gene (6 bases). Looked up from germline, CDR1 is KGHSH and CDR2 is LQKENI. V was clipped by 5 bases and J by 7 bases, with 12 bases between them. The CDR3 runs 14 residues. This CDR3 reads CASSSDSQNSPLHF. CDR3 DNA sequence: TGTGCCAGCTCATCGGACAGTCAAAATTCACCCCTCCACTTT.

V usage is TRBV27 and J usage is TRBJ2-7; 7 bases are a match to TRBD1. Germline CDR1 MNHEY, CDR2 SMNVEV (reference sequence). V was pared by 5 bases and J by 6 bases, with 13 bases of the junction left unmatched. The CDR3 covers 15 residues. CDR3 in DNA: TGTGCCAGCAGTGGACGACAGGGCGGGTTTGGCGAGCAGTACTTC. Translation gives CASSGRQGGFGEQYF.

V usage is TRBV5-1 and J usage is TRBJ1-2; D unresolved. V dropped 0 bases and J dropped 5 bases, with 8 bases sitting between them. CDR1 and CDR2 from the germline V gene are SGHRS and YFSETQ. The CDR3 consists of 13 residues. CDR3 nucleotides: TGCGCCAGCAGCTTGGGAGGCGCTTATGGCTACACCTTC. Translation: CASSLGGAYGYTF.

The V call is TRBV7-2, the J call TRBJ2-1, with unresolved D. The CDR3 covers 14 residues. Trimming removed 1 base from V and 0 bases from J, with 4 bases in between. CDR1 and CDR2 (germline): SGHTA, FQGNSA. CDR3: CASSLGSSYNEQFF. DNA of the CDR3: TGTGCCAGCAGCTTAGGGAGCTCCTACAATGAGCAGTTCTTC.

V gene TRBV5-1 combines with J gene TRBJ2-3; the match to TRBD2 covers 10 bases. The CDR3 contains 15 residues. Germline CDR1 reads SGHRS; CDR2 reads YFSETQ. V trimming: 4 bases; J trimming: 5 bases; junction bases outside the gene matches: 7. The CDR3 reads CASSRLAGALDTQYF. CDR3 nucleotide sequence: TGCGCCAGCAGCAGGCTAGCGGGAGCTTTAGATACGCAGTATTTT.

V gene TRBV2 combines with J gene TRBJ2-7; 8 bases align to TRBD2. V lost 6 bases to trimming and J lost 7 bases; unmatched junction nucleotides: 11. There are 14 residues in the CDR3. Germline V lookup: CDR1 SNHLY, CDR2 FYNNEI. The CDR3 DNA reads as TGTGCCAGCAGCCCGGGACTAGGGACGGGGGAGCAGTACTTC. This codes for CASSPGLGTGEQYF.

The chain employs TRBV5-1 and TRBJ2-3; D is perhaps TRBD1 (6 bases). V was clipped by 0 bases and J by 2 bases, with 13 bases between them. CDR1 and CDR2 from the germline V gene are SGHRS and YFSETQ. The CDR3 runs 16 residues. The CDR3 region is CASSLGQDGSTDTQYF. The CDR3, as DNA: TGCGCCAGCAGCTTGGGACAGGACGGATCCACAGATACGCAGTATTTT.

This clone was picked up one time. V and J are TRBV19 and TRBJ1-2; D is perhaps TRBD1 (6 bases). Trimming removed 5 bases from V and 1 base from J, with 14 bases in between. From germline, CDR1 is LNHDA and CDR2 SQIVND (reference sequence). This CDR3 comprises 15 residues. The CDR3 nucleotides are TGTGCCAGTAGTCCGGACAGAGGGATTAACTATGGCTACACCTTC. Protein sequence: CASSPDRGINYGYTF. Full variable domain (rest looked up from reference TRBV19 and TRBJ1-2): DGGITQSPKYLFRKEGQNVTLSCEQNLNHDAMYWYRQDPGQGLRLIYYSQIVNDFQKGDIAEGYSVSREKKESFPLTVTSAQKNPTAFYLCASSPDRGINYGYTFGSGTRLTVV.

The genes are TRBV7-6 and TRBJ1-1, with 8 positions matching TRBD1. Per germline, CDR1 SGHVS and CDR2 FNYEAQ. The CDR3 has 14 amino acids. V was pared by 5 bases and J by 1 base, with 3 bases of the junction left unmatched. The CDR3: CASSPDRGNTEAFF. CDR3 DNA sequence: TGTGCCAGCAGCCCAGACAGGGGGAACACTGAAGCTTTCTTT.

The J gene is TRBJ1-3, the V gene TRBV30; D is ambiguous. The CDR3 length is 15 residues. V was cut by 1 base and J by 2 bases, with 12 bases left in between. CDR1 is GTSNPN and CDR2 is SVGIG in the germline V gene (reference sequence). The chain's CDR3 is CAWSGGDSPGNTIYF. The CDR3 coding sequence is TGTGCCTGGAGTGGGGGAGACTCCCCTGGAAACACCATATATTTT. The entire variable domain, with the rest obtained from reference TRBV30 and TRBJ1-3, is as follows: SQTIHQWPATLVQPVGSPLSLECTVEGTSNPNLYWYRQAAGRGLQLLFYSVGIGQISSEVPQNLSASRPQDRQFILSSKKLLLSDSGFYLCAWSGGDSPGNTIYFGEGSWLTVV.

The gene calls are TRBV5-1 and TRBJ2-3; TRBD2 aligns across 9 bases. The CDR3 runs to 20 residues. The germline gives CDR1 SGHRS, CDR2 YFSETQ. V lost 2 bases, J lost 1 base, and 17 bases stayed unmatched. CDR3 DNA sequence: TGCGCCAGCAGCTTATCGCAGGGGAGCGGGAGGTCCCTCCGCACAGATACGCAGTATTTT. This codes for CASSLSQGSGRSLRTDTQYF.

The V gene is TRBV5-5, the J gene TRBJ1-2, with 9 bases lining up with TRBD1. V gave up 0 bases and J gave up 5 bases; unmatched junction bases: 14. The CDR3 is made up of 18 amino acids. Germline V lookup: CDR1 SGHKS, CDR2 YYEKEE (reference sequence). This CDR3 reads CASSLAPGQGIFSYGYTF. CDR3 DNA: TGTGCCAGCAGCTTGGCCCCGGGACAGGGTATCTTTTCGTATGGCTACACCTTC.

The chain couples TRBV5-6 to TRBJ2-2; 9 nucleotides agree with TRBD1. The J segment lost 6 bases and the V segment lost 0 bases, leaving 12 bases of the junction unmatched. The CDR3 is made up of 18 amino acids. Looked up from germline, CDR1 is SGHDT and CDR2 is YYEEEE. CDR3 DNA: TGTGCCAGCAGCTTGGCCGCGCAGTGGACAGGGGTGTCCGGGGAGCTGTTTTTT. Its protein is CASSLAAQWTGVSGELFF.

The V and J genes are TRBV28 and TRBJ2-7; the match to TRBD2 covers 10 bases. The CDR3 covers 13 residues. The germline CDR1 and CDR2 sequences are MDHEN and SYDVKM. Trimming took 9 bases from V and 1 from J; bases not matched to a gene: 3. CDR3 sequence (DNA): TGTGCCAGTTCTAGCGGGGGTTCCTACGAGCAGTACTTC. Translation: CASSSGGSYEQYF. Together with reference TRBV28 and TRBJ2-7, the CDR3 gives the full variable domain: DVKVTQSSRYLVKRTGEKVFLECVQDMDHENMFWYRQDPGLGLRLIYFSYDVKMKEKGDIPEGYSVSREKKERFSLILESASTNQTSMYLCASSSGGSYEQYFGPGTRLTVT.

The chain recombines TRBV10-3 with TRBJ2-3, with TRBD2 identical over 12 bases. J was trimmed by 1 base and V by 5 bases; bases with no gene match: 1. CDR3 length: 15 amino acids. Germline V gives CDR1 ENHRY, CDR2 SYGVKD. The CDR3 spells CAISRTSGGTDTQYF. Here the CDR3 DNA reads TGTGCCATCAGTAGGACTAGCGGGGGCACAGATACGCAGTATTTT.

This chain uses TRBV11-3 with TRBJ2-6; 7 bases agree with TRBD2. The length of the CDR3 is 16 residues. The V and J ends lost 1 base and 0 bases, in that order; junction bases with no gene match: 0. CDR1 and CDR2 (germline): SGHNT, YENEEA. The CDR3 loop reads CASSLGGGSGANVLTF. Here the CDR3 DNA reads TGTGCCAGCAGCTTAGGGGGGGGCTCTGGGGCCAACGTCCTGACTTTC.

The chain has TRBV5-1 and TRBJ2-3; TRBD2 might be the D (6 bases). Germline values: CDR1 SGHRS, CDR2 YFSETQ. The CDR3 extends over 17 amino acids. Trimming took 0 bases from V and 2 from J, leaving 16 bases between them. CDR3 nucleotides: TGCGCCAGCAGCTTGGAAGGACGGGAGCGGGCCACAGATACGCAGTATTTT. Its translation is CASSLEGRERATDTQYF.

Worth noting for this clone: At one end, the junction sequence differs from germline, possibly due to a read error. The rearrangement joins TRBV6-1 to TRBJ2-7, with a tentative D call TRBD1 (6 bases). This CDR3 comprises 11 residues. Germline V lookup: CDR1 MNHNS, CDR2 SASEGT. CDR3 region: CASSGPLDRNF. In nucleotides, the CDR3 is TGTGCCAGCAGTGGCCCCCTGGACAGAAACTTC.

The chain has TRBV7-3 and TRBJ2-5; D is unresolved. This CDR3 has 13 amino acids. Trimming cost V 5 bases and J 3 bases, with 10 bases left between them. The V gene's germline CDR1 is SGHTA and CDR2 FQGTGA. CDR3 nucleotide sequence: TGTGCCAGCAGCCCCAGACAAGAAGAGACCCAGTACTTC. It codes for CASSPRQEETQYF.

The chain employs TRBV6-1 and TRBJ1-3, with D perhaps matching TRBD1 (5 bases). Germline CDR1 is MNHNS and CDR2 is SASEGT. V was cut by 2 bases and J by 8 bases, with 13 bases left in between. The length of the CDR3 is 14 residues. The CDR3 reads CASSEWPGIDTIYF. The CDR3 DNA reads as TGTGCCAGCAGTGAATGGCCAGGGATAGACACCATATATTTT.